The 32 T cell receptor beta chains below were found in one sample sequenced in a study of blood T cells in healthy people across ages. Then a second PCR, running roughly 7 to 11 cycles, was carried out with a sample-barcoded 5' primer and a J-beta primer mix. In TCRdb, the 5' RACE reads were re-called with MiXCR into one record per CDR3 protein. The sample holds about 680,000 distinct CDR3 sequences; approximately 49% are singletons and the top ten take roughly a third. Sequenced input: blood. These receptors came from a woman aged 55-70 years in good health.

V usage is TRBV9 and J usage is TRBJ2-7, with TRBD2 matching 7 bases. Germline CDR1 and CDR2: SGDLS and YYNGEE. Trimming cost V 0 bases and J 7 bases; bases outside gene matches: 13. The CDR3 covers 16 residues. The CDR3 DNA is TGTGCCAGCAGCGTAGCGGGAGGTACTCAAATCAATGAGCAGTACTTC. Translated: CASSVAGGTQINEQYF.

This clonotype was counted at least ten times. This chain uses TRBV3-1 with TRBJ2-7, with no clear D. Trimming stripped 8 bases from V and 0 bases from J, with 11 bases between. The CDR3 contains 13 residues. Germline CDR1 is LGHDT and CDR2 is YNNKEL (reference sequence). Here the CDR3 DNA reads TGTGCCAGCCGACCGGGTAGCTCCTACGAGCAGTACTTC. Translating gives CASRPGSSYEQYF.

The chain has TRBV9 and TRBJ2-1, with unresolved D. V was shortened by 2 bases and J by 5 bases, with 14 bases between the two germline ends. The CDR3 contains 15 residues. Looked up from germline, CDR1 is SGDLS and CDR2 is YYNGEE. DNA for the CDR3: TGTGCCAGCAGCGTCCCCGGACGGAGTAACAATGAGCAGTTCTTC. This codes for CASSVPGRSNNEQFF.

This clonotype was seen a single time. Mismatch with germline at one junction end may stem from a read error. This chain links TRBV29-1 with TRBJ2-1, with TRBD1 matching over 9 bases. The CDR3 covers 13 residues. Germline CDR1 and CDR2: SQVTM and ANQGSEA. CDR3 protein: CTSRDRDINGQFF. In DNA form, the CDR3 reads TGCACCTCCCGGGACAGGGATATCAATGGGCAGTTCTTC.

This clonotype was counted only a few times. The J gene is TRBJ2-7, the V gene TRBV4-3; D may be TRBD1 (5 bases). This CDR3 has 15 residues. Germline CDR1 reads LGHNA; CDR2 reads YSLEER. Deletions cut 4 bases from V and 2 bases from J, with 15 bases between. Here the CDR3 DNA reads TGCGCCAGCAGCCTCTCAGGGCAGGCGGCCTACGAGCAGTACTTC. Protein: CASSLSGQAAYEQYF.

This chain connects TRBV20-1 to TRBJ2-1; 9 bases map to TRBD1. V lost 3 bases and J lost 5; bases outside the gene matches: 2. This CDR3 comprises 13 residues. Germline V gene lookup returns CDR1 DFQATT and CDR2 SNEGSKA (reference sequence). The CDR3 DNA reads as TGCAGTGCTAGGAGGGACAGGGACAATGAGCAGTTCTTC. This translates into CSARRDRDNEQFF.

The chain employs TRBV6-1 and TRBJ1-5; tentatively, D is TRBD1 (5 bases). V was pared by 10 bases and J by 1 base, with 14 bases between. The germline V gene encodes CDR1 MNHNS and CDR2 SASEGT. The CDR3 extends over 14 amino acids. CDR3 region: CATKTEFSNQPQHF. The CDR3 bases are TGTGCCACCAAGACAGAGTTCAGCAATCAGCCCCAGCATTTT.

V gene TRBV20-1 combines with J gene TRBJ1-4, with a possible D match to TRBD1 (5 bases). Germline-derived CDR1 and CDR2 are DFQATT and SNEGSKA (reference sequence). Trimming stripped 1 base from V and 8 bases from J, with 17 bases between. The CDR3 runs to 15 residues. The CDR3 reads CSARGVGQGREKLFF. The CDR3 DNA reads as TGCAGTGCTAGAGGAGTCGGGCAGGGTCGGGAAAAACTGTTTTTT.

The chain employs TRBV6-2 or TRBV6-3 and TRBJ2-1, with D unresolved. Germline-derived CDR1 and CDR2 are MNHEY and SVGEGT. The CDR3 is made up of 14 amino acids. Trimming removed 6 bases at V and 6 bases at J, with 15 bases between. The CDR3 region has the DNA TGTGCCAGCAGCCCCCCCTCAATAGGCAATGAGCAGTTCTTC. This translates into CASSPPSIGNEQFF.

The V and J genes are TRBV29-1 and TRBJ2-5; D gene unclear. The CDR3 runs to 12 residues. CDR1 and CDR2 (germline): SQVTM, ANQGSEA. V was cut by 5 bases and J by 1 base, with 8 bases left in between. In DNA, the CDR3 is TGCAGCGTTTCCGGGTTCCAAGAGACCCAGTACTTC. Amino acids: CSVSGFQETQYF.

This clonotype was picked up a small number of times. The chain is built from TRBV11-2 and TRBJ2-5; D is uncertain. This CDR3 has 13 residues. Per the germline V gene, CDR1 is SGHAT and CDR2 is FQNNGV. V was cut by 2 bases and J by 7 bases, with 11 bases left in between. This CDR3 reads CASSLPKKGTQYF. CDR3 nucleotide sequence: TGTGCCAGCAGCTTACCCAAAAAGGGGACCCAGTACTTC.

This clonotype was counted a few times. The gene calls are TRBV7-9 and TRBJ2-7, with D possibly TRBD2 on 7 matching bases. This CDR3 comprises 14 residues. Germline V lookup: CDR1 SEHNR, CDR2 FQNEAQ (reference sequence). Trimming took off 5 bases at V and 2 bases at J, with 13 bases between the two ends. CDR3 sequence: CASSLGGVAYEQYF. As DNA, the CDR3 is TGTGCCAGCAGCCTAGGGGGGGTCGCCTACGAGCAGTACTTC.

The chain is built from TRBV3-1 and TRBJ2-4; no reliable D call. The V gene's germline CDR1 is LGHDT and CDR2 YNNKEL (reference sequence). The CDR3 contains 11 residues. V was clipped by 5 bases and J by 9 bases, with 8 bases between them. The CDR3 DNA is TGTGCCAGCAGCTTAAAGGGCATTCAGTACTTC. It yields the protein CASSLKGIQYF.

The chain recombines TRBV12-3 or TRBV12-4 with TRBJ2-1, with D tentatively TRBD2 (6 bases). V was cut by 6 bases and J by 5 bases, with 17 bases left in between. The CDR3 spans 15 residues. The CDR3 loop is CASSLRVAEHNEQFF. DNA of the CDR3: TGTGCCAGCAGCCTAAGGGTAGCGGAACACAATGAGCAGTTCTTC.

The CDR3 here is CASSLSPDEAFF. The CDR3 DNA sequence: TGCGCCAGCAGCTTGTCCCCGGATGAAGCTTTCTTT. This sequence joins TRBV5-1 and TRBJ1-1; D unresolved. CDR3 length: 12 amino acids. Trimming left V 1 base short and J 7 bases short, with 8 bases between. Germline CDR1 SGHRS, CDR2 YFSETQ.

CDR3 residues: CASSSKREEYNEQYF. The CDR3 nucleotides are TGTGCCAGCAGTTCCAAGCGGGAGGAATACAATGAGCAGTACTTC. This rearrangement joins TRBV27 to TRBJ2-4; 9 positions agree with TRBD2. This CDR3 is 15 amino acids long. CDR1 and CDR2 (germline): MNHEY, SMNVEV (reference sequence). The ends lost 4 bases at V and 13 bases at J; junction bases unmatched: 14.

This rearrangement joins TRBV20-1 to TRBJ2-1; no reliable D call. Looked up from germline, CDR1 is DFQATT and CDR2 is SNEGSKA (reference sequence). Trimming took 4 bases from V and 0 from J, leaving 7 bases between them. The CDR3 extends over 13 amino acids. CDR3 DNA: TGCAGTGCTACTAGTAGCTCCTACAATGAGCAGTTCTTC. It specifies CSATSSSYNEQFF.

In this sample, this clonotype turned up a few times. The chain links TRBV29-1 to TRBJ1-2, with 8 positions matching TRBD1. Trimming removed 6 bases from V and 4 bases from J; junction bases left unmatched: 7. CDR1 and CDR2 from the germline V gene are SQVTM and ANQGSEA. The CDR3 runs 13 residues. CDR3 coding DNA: TGCAGCGTCCGCAGGGGGCAGACCTATGGCTACACCTTC. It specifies CSVRRGQTYGYTF.

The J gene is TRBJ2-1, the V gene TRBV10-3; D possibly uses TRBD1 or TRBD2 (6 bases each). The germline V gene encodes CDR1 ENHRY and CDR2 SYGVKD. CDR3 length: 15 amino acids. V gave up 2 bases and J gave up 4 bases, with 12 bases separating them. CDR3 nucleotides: TGTGCCATCAGTGAGAGTGGGGGGCCATACAATGAGCAGTTCTTC. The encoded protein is CAISESGGPYNEQFF.

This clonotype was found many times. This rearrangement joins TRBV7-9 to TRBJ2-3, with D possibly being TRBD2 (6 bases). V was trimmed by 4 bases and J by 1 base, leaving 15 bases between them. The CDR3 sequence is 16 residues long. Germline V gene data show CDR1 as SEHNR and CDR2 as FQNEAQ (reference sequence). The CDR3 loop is CASSSRRPSGTDTQYF. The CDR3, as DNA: TGTGCCAGCAGCTCCAGACGCCCTAGCGGCACAGATACGCAGTATTTT.

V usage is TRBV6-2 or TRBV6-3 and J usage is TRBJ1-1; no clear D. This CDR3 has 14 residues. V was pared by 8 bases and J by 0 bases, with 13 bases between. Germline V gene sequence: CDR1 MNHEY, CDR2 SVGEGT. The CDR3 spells CASRDSPMNTEAFF. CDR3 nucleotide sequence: TGTGCCAGCCGAGATAGCCCCATGAACACTGAAGCTTTCTTT.

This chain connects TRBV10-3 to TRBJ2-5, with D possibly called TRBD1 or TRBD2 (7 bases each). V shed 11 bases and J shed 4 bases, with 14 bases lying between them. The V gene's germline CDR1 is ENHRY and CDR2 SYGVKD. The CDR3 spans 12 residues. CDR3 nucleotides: TGTGCCCCCCAGGGGGGGGGAGAGACCCAGTACTTC. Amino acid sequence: CAPQGGGETQYF.

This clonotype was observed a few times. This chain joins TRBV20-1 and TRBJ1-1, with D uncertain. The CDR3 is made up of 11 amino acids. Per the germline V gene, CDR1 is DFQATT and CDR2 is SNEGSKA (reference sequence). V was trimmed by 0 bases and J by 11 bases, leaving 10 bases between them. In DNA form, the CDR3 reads TGCAGTGCTAGAGAAGGGCCCCGGGCTTTCTTT. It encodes CSAREGPRAFF.

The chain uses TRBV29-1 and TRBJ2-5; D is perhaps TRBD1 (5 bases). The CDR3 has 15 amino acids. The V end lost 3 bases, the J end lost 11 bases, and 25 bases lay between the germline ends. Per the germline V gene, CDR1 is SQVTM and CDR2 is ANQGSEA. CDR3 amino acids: CSVDENRSGYNEQYF. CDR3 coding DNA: TGCAGCGTTGATGAAAACAGGTCTGGCTACAATGAGCAGTACTTC.

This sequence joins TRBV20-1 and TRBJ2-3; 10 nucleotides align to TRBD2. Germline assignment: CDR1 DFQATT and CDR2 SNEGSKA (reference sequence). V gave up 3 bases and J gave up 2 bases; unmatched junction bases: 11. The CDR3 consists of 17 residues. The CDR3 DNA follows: TGCAGTGCTAGTGACAGACCGACTAGCGGGTACACAGATACGCAGTATTTT. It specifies CSASDRPTSGYTDTQYF.

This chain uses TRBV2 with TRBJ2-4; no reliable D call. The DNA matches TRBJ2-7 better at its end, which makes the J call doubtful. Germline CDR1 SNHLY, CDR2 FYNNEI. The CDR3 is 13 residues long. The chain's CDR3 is CASSASPRNEQYF. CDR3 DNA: TGTGCCAGCAGTGCTAGTCCGAGAAACGAGCAGTACTTC.

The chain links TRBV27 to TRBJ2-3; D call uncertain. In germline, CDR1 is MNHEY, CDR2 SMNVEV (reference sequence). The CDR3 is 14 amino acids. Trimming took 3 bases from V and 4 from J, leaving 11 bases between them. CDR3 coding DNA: TGTGCCAGCAGTTTTAACCCCGAGTCAGATACGCAGTATTTT. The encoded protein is CASSFNPESDTQYF.

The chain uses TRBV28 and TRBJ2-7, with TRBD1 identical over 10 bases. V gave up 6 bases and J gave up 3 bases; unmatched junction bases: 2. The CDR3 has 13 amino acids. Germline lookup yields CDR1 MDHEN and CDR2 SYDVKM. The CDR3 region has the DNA TGTGCCAGCAGCTGGACAGGGGGCTACGAGCAGTACTTC. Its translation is CASSWTGGYEQYF.

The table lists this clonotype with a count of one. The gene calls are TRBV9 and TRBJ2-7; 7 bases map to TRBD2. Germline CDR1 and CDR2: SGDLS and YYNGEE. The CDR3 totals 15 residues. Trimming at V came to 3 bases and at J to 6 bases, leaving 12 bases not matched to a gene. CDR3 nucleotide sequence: TGTGCCAGCAGCGCCCTGGGGACTAAAGCCCTCGAGCAGTACTTC. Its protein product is CASSALGTKALEQYF. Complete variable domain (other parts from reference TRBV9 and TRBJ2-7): DSGVTQTPKHLITATGQRVTLRCSPRSGDLSVYWYQQSLDQGLQFLIQYYNGEERAKGNILERFSAQQFPDLHSELNLSSLELGDSALYFCASSALGTKALEQYFGPGTRLTVT.

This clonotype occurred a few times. CDR3 DNA sequence: TGTGCCAGCAGCGTAGCTGGGATCGGGGGAAACATTCAGTACTTC. Amino acids: CASSVAGIGGNIQYF. The rearrangement joins TRBV9 to TRBJ2-4; D might be TRBD2 (6 bases). Per the germline V gene, CDR1 is SGDLS and CDR2 is YYNGEE. Trimming left V 0 bases short and J 6 bases short, with 13 bases between. The CDR3 loop spans 15 amino acids. Looking up the rest from reference TRBV9 and TRBJ2-4 gives the full variable domain: DSGVTQTPKHLITATGQRVTLRCSPRSGDLSVYWYQQSLDQGLQFLIQYYNGEERAKGNILERFSAQQFPDLHSELNLSSLELGDSALYFCASSVAGIGGNIQYFGAGTRLSVL.

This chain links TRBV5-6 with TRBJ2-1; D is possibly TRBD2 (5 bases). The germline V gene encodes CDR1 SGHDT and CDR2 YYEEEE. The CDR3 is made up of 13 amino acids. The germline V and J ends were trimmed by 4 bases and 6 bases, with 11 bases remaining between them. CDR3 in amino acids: CASSITGSNEQFF. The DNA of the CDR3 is TGTGCCAGCAGCATTACGGGAAGCAATGAGCAGTTCTTC.

CDR3 residues: CSAEGWSQETQYF. CDR3 sequence (DNA): TGCAGTGCTGAGGGTTGGAGCCAAGAGACCCAGTACTTC. The rearrangement joins TRBV20-1 to TRBJ2-5; a possible D gene is TRBD2 (5 bases). V shed 5 bases and J shed 1 base, with 11 bases lying between them. Per the germline V gene, CDR1 is DFQATT and CDR2 is SNEGSKA (reference sequence). CDR3 length equals 13 residues.